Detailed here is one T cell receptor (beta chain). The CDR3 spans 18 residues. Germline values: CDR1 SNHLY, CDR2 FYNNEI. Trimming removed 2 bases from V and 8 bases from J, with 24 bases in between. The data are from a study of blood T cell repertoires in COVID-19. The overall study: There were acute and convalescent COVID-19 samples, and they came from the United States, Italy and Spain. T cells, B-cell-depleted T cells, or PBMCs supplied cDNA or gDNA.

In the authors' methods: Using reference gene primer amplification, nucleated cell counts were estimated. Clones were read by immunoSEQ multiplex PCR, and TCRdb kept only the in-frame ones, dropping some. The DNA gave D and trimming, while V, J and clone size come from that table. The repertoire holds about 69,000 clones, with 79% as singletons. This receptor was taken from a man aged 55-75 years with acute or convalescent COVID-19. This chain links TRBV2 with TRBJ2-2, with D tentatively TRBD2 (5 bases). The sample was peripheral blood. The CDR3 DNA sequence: TGTGCCAGCAGTGAACCCCCCGGGATGGGGAAGCGTGCTGGGGAGCTGTTTTTT. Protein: CASSEPPGMGKRAGELFF.